The 19 T cell receptor beta chains below come from one sample, sequenced in a study of identical twins. One entry per CDR3 protein, called by TCRdb with MiXCR from the 5' RACE reads. Altogether a few hundred thousand distinct CDR3 sequences are present, approximately 9.1% being singletons, with the ten largest covering more than 8%. The sequenced sample was naive T cells sorted from blood. The receptors here all came from a woman in her fifties or sixties in good health.

This clonotype was counted a few times. The chain links TRBV4-1 to TRBJ2-3; 10 bases map to TRBD1. J lost 0 bases, V lost 10 bases, and 4 bases had no gene match. There are 14 residues in the CDR3. Germline CDR1 MGHRA, CDR2 YSYEKL. The CDR3 coding sequence is TGCGCCACACGGGACAGGGGCAGCACAGATACGCAGTATTTT. Its protein is CATRDRGSTDTQYF.

The genes are TRBV2 and TRBJ2-6; D uncertain. The V end lost 7 bases, the J end lost 0 bases, and 7 bases lay between the germline ends. CDR3 length: 14 amino acids. Germline assignment: CDR1 SNHLY and CDR2 FYNNEI. The CDR3 loop is CASKIFSGANVLTF. CDR3 sequence (DNA): TGTGCCAGCAAGATTTTCTCTGGGGCCAACGTCCTGACTTTC.

There are a few counts of this clonotype. This rearrangement joins TRBV10-1 to TRBJ2-1; 7 bases are a match to TRBD2. From germline, CDR1 is WNHNN and CDR2 SYGVQD (reference sequence). The CDR3 covers 12 residues. V shed 4 bases and J 8 bases; nucleotides not matched to a gene: 2. The CDR3 loop reads CASSGAGDEQFF. DNA for the CDR3: TGCGCCAGCAGTGGGGCGGGAGATGAGCAGTTCTTC.

The table lists this clonotype with a few counts. The chain joins TRBV7-8 to TRBJ2-1; 11 nucleotides agree with TRBD2. This CDR3 region has 16 residues. The trim removed 4 bases at V and 2 bases at J, leaving 4 bases unmatched. Germline lookup yields CDR1 SGHVS and CDR2 FQNEAQ. CDR3 residues: CASSSGTSGPYNEQFF. DNA for the CDR3: TGTGCCAGCAGCTCCGGGACTAGCGGACCCTACAATGAGCAGTTCTTC. Full variable domain (rest looked up from reference TRBV7-8 and TRBJ2-1): GAGVSQSPRYKVAKRGQDVALRCDPISGHVSLFWYQQALGQGPEFLTYFQNEAQLDKSGLPSDRFFAERPEGSVSTLKIQRTQQEDSAVYLCASSSGTSGPYNEQFFGPGTRLTVL.

This clonotype came up many times. CDR3 sequence (DNA): TGCGCCAGCAGCTCCTGCGGGTGGATCGAAAGCTCCTACGAGCAGTACGTC. It codes for CASSSCGWIESSYEQYV. The chain recombines TRBV5-1 with TRBJ2-7, with a tentative D call TRBD2 (5 bases). Looked up from germline, CDR1 is SGHRS and CDR2 is YFSETQ. CDR3 length equals 17 residues. Between the trimmed V and J ends, which lost 3 bases and 0 bases, there was a span of 19 bases.

This chain uses TRBV6-4 with TRBJ2-2; D gene unclear. The CDR3 runs 13 residues. Trimming cost V 3 bases and J 3 bases, with 5 bases left between them. Germline CDR1 MRHNA, CDR2 SNTAGT. CDR3 residues: CASSDGDTGELFF. The CDR3 DNA reads as TGTGCCAGCAGTGATGGGGACACCGGGGAGCTGTTTTTT.

This chain uses TRBV10-3 with TRBJ2-7; D may be TRBD1 (6 bases). The V and J ends lost 10 bases and 2 bases respectively, with 18 bases between them. Germline V gives CDR1 ENHRY, CDR2 SYGVKD. The CDR3 contains 14 residues. The CDR3 loop is CATQGRSRTYEQYF. Written as DNA, the CDR3 is TGTGCCACTCAGGGGCGGTCTCGAACCTACGAGCAGTACTTC.

The rearrangement links TRBV6-5 to TRBJ1-2, with 7 bases identical to TRBD1. The V segment lost 6 bases and the J segment 7 bases; nucleotides outside the gene matches: 8. The CDR3 covers 13 residues. The germline V gene has CDR1 MNHEY and CDR2 SVGAGI. The CDR3 sequence: CASRPQGKGGYTF. The CDR3 nucleotides are TGTGCCAGCAGACCACAGGGGAAAGGTGGCTACACCTTC.

This rearrangement joins TRBV11-1 to TRBJ2-4; D remains unclear. The CDR3 is 12 residues long. V shed 4 bases and J shed 7 bases, with 8 bases lying between them. From germline, CDR1 is SGHAT and CDR2 FQDESV (reference sequence). The CDR3 loop is CASSWGDNIQYF. The CDR3 DNA is TGTGCCAGCAGCTGGGGTGATAACATTCAGTACTTC. The full variable domain, rest sourced from reference TRBV11-1 and TRBJ2-4, is EAEVAQSPRYKITEKSQAVAFWCDPISGHATLYWYRQILGQGPELLVQFQDESVVDDSQLPKDRFSAERLKGVDSTLKIQPAELGDSAMYLCASSWGDNIQYFGAGTRLSVL.

This chain connects TRBV29-1 to TRBJ2-6; D is undetermined. The germline gives CDR1 SQVTM, CDR2 ANQGSEA. Trimming shortened V by 5 bases and J by 1 base, and 3 bases separated the two germline ends. The CDR3 runs to 12 residues. CDR3 DNA sequence: TGCAGCGTTCCGTCTGGGGCCAACGTCCTGACTTTC. As protein: CSVPSGANVLTF.

This clonotype was seen only a few times. The V and J genes are TRBV20-1 and TRBJ2-3, with D maybe TRBD2 (6 bases). This CDR3 spans 17 amino acids. Germline V CDR1 and CDR2: DFQATT, SNEGSKA (reference sequence). The V gene lost 0 bases and the J gene lost 1 base, with 17 bases spanning the gap. CDR3 bases: TGCAGTGCTAGAGATGTCCTGGGGGGAGCAGGCACAGATACGCAGTATTTT. The encoded protein is CSARDVLGGAGTDTQYF.

The rearrangement links TRBV14 to TRBJ2-3; no clear D gene. In germline, CDR1 is SGHDN, CDR2 FVKESK. The CDR3 contains 16 residues. V lost 4 bases and J 3 bases, leaving 17 bases between the germline ends. The CDR3 region is CASSPVRRTATDTQYF. The DNA of the CDR3 is TGTGCCAGCAGCCCCGTCCGGCGAACTGCGACAGATACGCAGTATTTT.

The CDR3: CAWSGRTSGRFNLFYEQYF. CDR3 in DNA: TGTGCCTGGAGTGGAAGGACTAGCGGGAGATTTAACCTTTTCTACGAGCAGTACTTC. The V call is TRBV30, the J call TRBJ2-7, with 13 bases that match TRBD2. The trim removed 1 base at V and 3 bases at J, leaving 15 bases unmatched. The V gene's germline CDR1 is GTSNPN and CDR2 SVGIG (reference sequence). The CDR3 length is 19 residues.

V and J are TRBV7-8 and TRBJ2-3; TRBD1 matches at 7 bases. The germline CDR1 and CDR2 sequences are SGHVS and FQNEAQ. The CDR3 loop spans 16 amino acids. V trimming: 3 bases; J trimming: 0 bases; junction bases outside the gene matches: 6. The CDR3 protein is CASSFGTAPSTDTQYF. In DNA form, the CDR3 reads TGTGCCAGCAGCTTCGGGACAGCTCCTAGCACAGATACGCAGTATTTT.

This clonotype was seen just once. J is TRBJ1-5 and V is TRBV12-3 or TRBV12-4; D is unresolved. CDR3 size: 14 residues. The V gene lost 0 bases and the J gene lost 3 bases, with 6 bases spanning the gap. The chain's CDR3 is CASSLARDNQPQHF. CDR3 DNA sequence: TGTGCCAGCAGTTTAGCGAGGGACAATCAGCCCCAGCATTTT.

This clonotype was recorded a few times. The genes are TRBV5-4 and TRBJ1-2; 7 bases are a match to TRBD1. The CDR3 is 16 amino acids. The V gene's germline CDR1 is SGHNT and CDR2 YYREEE (reference sequence). J gave up 4 bases and V 4 bases, and 13 bases lay outside the gene matches. CDR3 region: CASSLSTGTETYGYTF. CDR3 DNA: TGTGCCAGCAGCCTATCAACCGGGACAGAAACCTATGGCTACACCTTC.

As for this clonotype: One end of the junction does not line up with germline, which may come from a read error. This CDR3 is CASRPTQGQPNQPQHF. The DNA for the CDR3 is TGTGCCAGCAGGCCTACACAGGGACAGCCTAATCAGCCCCAACATTTT. The chain uses TRBV27 and TRBJ1-5; TRBD1 aligns across 7 bases. Germline-derived CDR1 and CDR2 are MNHEY and SMNVEV (reference sequence). The length of the CDR3 is 16 residues.

In its sample, this clonotype was seen a few times. The chain links TRBV6-1 to TRBJ2-7; TRBD2 is a possible D gene (6 bases). The germline V gene encodes CDR1 MNHNS and CDR2 SASEGT. V was clipped by 6 bases and J by 4 bases, with 13 bases between them. The CDR3 is 13 amino acids. Written as DNA, the CDR3 is TGTGCCAGCAGGGTGGGAGGAACTTACGAGCAGTACGTC. Protein: CASRVGGTYEQYV.

The chain recombines TRBV20-1 with TRBJ2-3; weak D call: TRBD2 (6 bases). The CDR3 covers 13 residues. Per the germline V gene, CDR1 is DFQATT and CDR2 is SNEGSKA (reference sequence). V dropped 6 bases and J dropped 1 base, with 11 bases sitting between them. For the CDR3, the DNA is TGCAGTGCCTGGGACTCTCGCACAGATACGCAGTATTTT. Residues: CSAWDSRTDTQYF.